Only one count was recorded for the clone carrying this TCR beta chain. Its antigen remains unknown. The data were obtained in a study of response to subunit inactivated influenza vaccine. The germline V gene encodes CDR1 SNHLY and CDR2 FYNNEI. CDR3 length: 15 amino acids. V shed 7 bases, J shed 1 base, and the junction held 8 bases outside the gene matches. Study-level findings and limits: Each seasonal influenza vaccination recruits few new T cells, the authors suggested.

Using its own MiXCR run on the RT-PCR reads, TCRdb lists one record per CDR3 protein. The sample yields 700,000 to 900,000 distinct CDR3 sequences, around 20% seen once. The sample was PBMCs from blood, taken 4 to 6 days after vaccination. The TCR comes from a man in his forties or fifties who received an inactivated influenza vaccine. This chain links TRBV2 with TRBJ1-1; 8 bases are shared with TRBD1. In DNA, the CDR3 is TGTGCCAGCACCGCGGACAGGGTCCAGAACACTGAAGCTTTCTTT. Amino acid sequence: CASTADRVQNTEAFF.